This record looks at one T cell receptor beta chain sequence and its context. This sample is drawn from a study of T cell responses to AZD1222 COVID-19 vaccine. V lost 6 bases and J lost 9, with 21 bases in between. Germline CDR1 is MDHEN and CDR2 is SYDVKM. The CDR3 loop spans 15 amino acids. Clones were read by immunoSEQ multiplex PCR, and TCRdb kept only the in-frame ones, dropping some. This table holds 120,000 to 150,000 clones, 89% found once. The sample was peripheral blood, taken on day 0 of AZD1222 vaccination. The chain couples TRBV28 to TRBJ1-5; D is ambiguous. The TCR sequence derives from an adult in good health. Here the CDR3 reads CASSTPRGEGWPQHF. As DNA, the CDR3 is TGTGCCAGCAGCACCCCCCGGGGAGAAGGTTGGCCCCAGCATTTT.